This T cell receptor beta chain comes out of a study of response to subunit inactivated influenza vaccine. General study results and limits: Authors proposed each seasonal influenza vaccination draws in few new T cells.

TCRdb re-called the RT-PCR reads with MiXCR, one entry per CDR3 protein. The data hold 400,000 to 650,000 distinct CDR3 sequences, with roughly 7.6% observed a single time. Remarks on this clonotype: Its antigen is not identified.

Germline CDR1 is LGHDT and CDR2 is YNNKEL (reference sequence). Between the trimmed V and J ends, which lost 5 bases and 4 bases, there was a span of 20 bases. The CDR3 has 17 amino acids. The V and J genes are TRBV3-1 and TRBJ2-2, with a tentative D call TRBD2 (5 bases). This material consisted of PBMCs from blood, taken roughly 24 months after vaccination. The TCR comes from a man aged 45-69 years who received an inactivated influenza vaccine. This CDR3 is CASSNAVARAVTGELFF. In nucleotides, the CDR3 is TGTGCCAGCAGCAATGCGGTAGCGCGAGCTGTCACCGGGGAGCTGTTTTTT.